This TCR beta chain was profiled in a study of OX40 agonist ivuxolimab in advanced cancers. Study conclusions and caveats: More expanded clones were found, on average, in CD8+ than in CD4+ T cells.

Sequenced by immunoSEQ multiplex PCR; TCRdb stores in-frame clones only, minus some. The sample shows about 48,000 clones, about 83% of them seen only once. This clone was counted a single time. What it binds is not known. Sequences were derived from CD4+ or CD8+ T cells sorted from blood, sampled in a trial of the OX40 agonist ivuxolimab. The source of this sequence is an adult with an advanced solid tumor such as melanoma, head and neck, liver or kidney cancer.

CDR3 nucleotides: TGTGCCAGCAGCTCTCCTAGCGGGGGGGCAGAGACCCAGTACTTC. This codes for CASSSPSGGAETQYF. This chain uses TRBV7-6 with TRBJ2-5, with 12 bases matching TRBD2. The CDR3 is 15 amino acids. With V trimmed by 4 bases and J by 4 bases, 4 bases remained unmatched. Germline CDR1 SGHVS, CDR2 FNYEAQ.